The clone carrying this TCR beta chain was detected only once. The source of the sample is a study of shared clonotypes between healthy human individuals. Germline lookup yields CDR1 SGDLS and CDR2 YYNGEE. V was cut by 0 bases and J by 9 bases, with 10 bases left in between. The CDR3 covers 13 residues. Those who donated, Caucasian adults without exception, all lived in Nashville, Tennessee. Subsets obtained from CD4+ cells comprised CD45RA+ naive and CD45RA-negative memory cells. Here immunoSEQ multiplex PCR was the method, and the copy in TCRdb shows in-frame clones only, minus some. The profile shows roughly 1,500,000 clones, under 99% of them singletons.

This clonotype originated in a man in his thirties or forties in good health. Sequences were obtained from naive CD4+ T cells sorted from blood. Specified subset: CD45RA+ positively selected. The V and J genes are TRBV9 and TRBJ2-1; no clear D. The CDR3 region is CASSVAPLAEQFF. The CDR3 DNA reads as TGTGCCAGCAGCGTAGCTCCGTTGGCTGAGCAGTTCTTC.